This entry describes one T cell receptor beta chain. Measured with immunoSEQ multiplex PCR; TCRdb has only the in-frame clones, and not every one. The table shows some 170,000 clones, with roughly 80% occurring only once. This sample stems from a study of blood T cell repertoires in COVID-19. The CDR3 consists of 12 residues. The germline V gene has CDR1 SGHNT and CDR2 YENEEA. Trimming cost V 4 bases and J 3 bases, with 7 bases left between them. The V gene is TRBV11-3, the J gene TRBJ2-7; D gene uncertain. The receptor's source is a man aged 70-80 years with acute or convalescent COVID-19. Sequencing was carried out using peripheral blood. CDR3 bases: TGTGCCAGCAGCTCCGGAGTCTACGAGCAGTACTTC. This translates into CASSSGVYEQYF.